These 29 T cell receptor beta chains came from one sample sequenced in a study of vaccination and CD4 T cells after COVID-19 (dated by TCRdb to about 2022). The library came from PCR. The listed sequencing device is Illumina iSeq 100. DNA from cultured CD4+ T cells was subjected to TCR sequencing with the Oncomine TCR Beta short-read assay at the Johns Hopkins FTIC core. TCRdb applied fastp at Q25 and MiXCR to the public reads, then kept only in-frame beta chains. Rows are unified per CDR3 protein, each entry keeping the most common DNA and genes. The sample contains about 13,000 distinct CDR3 sequences, roughly three quarters of them found a single time. The top ten clones comprise about 28% of the sample. The intended sense of this specimen's treatment or condition label: approximately 9-day PBMC culture with coronavirus spike peptide pools or control peptides (ViraFEST assay). Antigens for these TCRs are unknown.

The sample taken for sequencing was CD4+ T cells from blood, cultured in vitro. These receptors all come from a human donor who had recovered from COVID-19.

The V and J genes are TRBV18 and TRBJ2-5; D remains ambiguous. Between the trimmed V and J ends, which lost 3 bases and 5 bases, there was a span of 7 bases. CDR3 size: 12 residues. From germline, CDR1 is KGHSH and CDR2 LQKENI. Here the CDR3 reads CASSPLGETQYF. The CDR3 nucleotides are TGTGCCAGCTCACCCCTGGGGGAGACCCAGTACTTC.

The genes are TRBV6-4 and TRBJ1-1, with 8 bases that match TRBD1. Per the germline V gene, CDR1 is MRHNA and CDR2 is SNTAGT. Unmatched junction bases numbered 4, after V lost 6 bases and J lost 4 bases. This CDR3 region has 13 residues. The CDR3 is CASSVDRGTEAFF. Written as DNA, the CDR3 is TGTGCCAGCAGCGTAGACAGGGGCACTGAAGCTTTCTTT.

The chain links TRBV20-1 to TRBJ2-2; D unresolved. The V gene's germline CDR1 is DFQATT and CDR2 SNEGSKA (reference sequence). CDR3 length: 14 residues. The CDR3 sequence is CSTLRISGTGELFF. The DNA for the CDR3 is TGCAGCACTCTGCGGATATCGGGCACCGGGGAGCTGTTTTTT.

The genes are TRBV28 and TRBJ1-5; 7 bases map to TRBD1. This CDR3 is built from 16 residues. Germline CDR1 reads MDHEN; CDR2 reads SYDVKM. Trimming removed 5 bases from V and 3 bases from J; junction bases left unmatched: 10. CDR3 amino acids: CASSGPPTGPNQPQHF. For the CDR3, the DNA is TGTGCCAGCAGTGGGCCTCCGACAGGGCCCAATCAGCCCCAGCATTTT.

The gene calls are TRBV20-1 and TRBJ2-3, with 10 nucleotides matching TRBD2. This CDR3 has 16 residues. The germline V gene has CDR1 DFQATT and CDR2 SNEGSKA (reference sequence). J lost 6 bases, V lost 6 bases, and 15 bases had no gene match. CDR3 nucleotide sequence: TGCAGTGCCGCCGGGGGGACTAGCGCAGAGTTGGATACGCAGTATTTT. Translating gives CSAAGGTSAELDTQYF.

The chain links TRBV12-3 or TRBV12-4 to TRBJ1-5; tentatively, D is TRBD1 (6 bases). The germline V and J ends were trimmed by 6 bases and 5 bases, with 11 bases remaining between them. This CDR3 comprises 13 residues. The CDR3 region is CASRRRGYQPQHF. In nucleotides, the CDR3 is TGTGCCAGCAGACGTAGGGGGTATCAGCCCCAGCATTTT.

This rearrangement joins TRBV20-1 to TRBJ2-7; D is uncertain. Germline assignment: CDR1 DFQATT and CDR2 SNEGSKA (reference sequence). The CDR3 extends over 13 amino acids. V lost 5 bases and J lost 3, with 14 bases in between. This CDR3 reads CSAVPRPDYEQYF. The CDR3 nucleotides read TGCAGTGCTGTCCCCAGGCCAGACTACGAGCAGTACTTC.

The V call is TRBV4-2, the J call TRBJ2-5; D tentatively reads TRBD1 or TRBD2 (6 bases each). V shed 6 bases and J shed 1 base, with 15 bases lying between them. Germline CDR1 LGHNA, CDR2 YNFKEQ. The CDR3 loop spans 15 amino acids. CDR3 bases: TGTGCCAGCAGGGCTACCGGGGGCGGCCAAGAGACCCAGTACTTC. Protein product: CASRATGGGQETQYF.

The chain couples TRBV2 to TRBJ1-2; D gene uncertain. CDR3 size: 13 residues. Germline V gives CDR1 SNHLY, CDR2 FYNNEI. V lost 5 bases, J lost 6 bases, and 13 bases lay in between. In DNA form, the CDR3 reads TGTGCCAGCAGTAGGACCGGGTGGGATGGCTACACCTTC. Amino acid sequence: CASSRTGWDGYTF.

The rearrangement uses TRBV7-2 and TRBJ1-1; weak D call: TRBD1 (5 bases). Trimming left V 1 base short and J 5 bases short, with 11 bases between. Germline V gives CDR1 SGHTA, CDR2 FQGNSA. The CDR3 is 14 amino acids. The CDR3, as DNA: TGTGCCAGCAGCTTAGAGGGGATTCTGACTGAAGCTTTCTTT. Its protein product is CASSLEGILTEAFF.

This clonotype occurred a few times. The rearrangement joins TRBV20-1 to TRBJ1-5; a possible D gene is TRBD1 (6 bases). Germline CDR1 and CDR2: DFQATT and SNEGSKA (reference sequence). V gave up 1 base and J gave up 2 bases, with 12 bases separating them. This CDR3 spans 15 amino acids. The CDR3 DNA is TGCAGTGCTAGAGTGGTGACAGGCCGCAATCAGCCCCAGCATTTT. This encodes CSARVVTGRNQPQHF.

V usage is TRBV6-4 and J usage is TRBJ2-1; TRBD2 is a possible D gene (7 bases). This CDR3 is built from 16 residues. Germline V gene data show CDR1 as MRHNA and CDR2 as SNTAGT. Trimming took off 2 bases at V and 5 bases at J, with 16 bases between the two ends. Here the CDR3 DNA reads TGTGCCAGCAGTGACGTAGGGGGGGCGCAGGACAATGAGCAGTTCTTC. This sequence encodes CASSDVGGAQDNEQFF.

This clonotype was seen once. This chain connects TRBV20-1 to TRBJ1-2; D is unresolved. The V end was cut by 0 bases, the J end by 6 bases, with 17 bases between. The length of the CDR3 is 15 residues. Germline values: CDR1 DFQATT, CDR2 SNEGSKA (reference sequence). The CDR3 DNA is TGCAGTGCTAGAGATAGCGCGAACCAATTAGATGGCTACACCTTC. Its protein product is CSARDSANQLDGYTF.

CDR3 sequence reads: CATRAGTISDTQYF. The CDR3 nucleotides are TGTGCCACACGCGCCGGGACTATAAGCGATACGCAGTATTTT. V usage is TRBV15 and J usage is TRBJ2-3; 7 bases agree with TRBD2. CDR3 length: 14 amino acids. The J segment lost 6 bases and the V segment lost 9 bases, leaving 12 bases of the junction unmatched. CDR1 is LNHNV and CDR2 is YYDKDF in the germline V gene (reference sequence).

The chain employs TRBV6-1 and TRBJ1-1; D is unclear. In germline, CDR1 is MNHNS, CDR2 SASEGT. Trimming took 10 bases from V and 1 from J, leaving 7 bases between them. This CDR3 comprises 11 residues. CDR3 loop: CATLGNTEAFF. The CDR3, as DNA: TGTGCCACCTTAGGGAACACTGAAGCTTTCTTT.

The chain employs TRBV6-1 and TRBJ2-1; 9 bases fit TRBD1. The CDR3 totals 14 residues. V lost 6 bases and J lost 5; bases outside the gene matches: 5. Germline V gene sequence: CDR1 MNHNS, CDR2 SASEGT. The CDR3 here is CASSRTGVNNEQFF. In DNA form, the CDR3 reads TGTGCCAGCAGCCGGACAGGGGTAAACAATGAGCAGTTCTTC.

The chain links TRBV20-1 to TRBJ1-5; D ambiguous. CDR3 length equals 13 residues. Germline loops: CDR1 DFQATT, CDR2 SNEGSKA (reference sequence). Deletions cut 6 bases from V and 9 bases from J, with 18 bases between. The chain's CDR3 is CSAQRVSAGPQHF. CDR3 coding DNA: TGCAGTGCCCAGAGAGTCTCGGCGGGGCCCCAGCATTTT.

V is TRBV20-1 and J is TRBJ1-1; D perhaps matches TRBD1 (5 bases). The V and J ends lost 4 bases and 6 bases respectively, with 15 bases between them. The CDR3 loop spans 13 amino acids. Germline CDR1 and CDR2: DFQATT and SNEGSKA (reference sequence). The CDR3 DNA follows: TGCAGTGCTACGACAGTCATCGGCGCTGAAGCTTTCTTT. Translated, it gives CSATTVIGAEAFF.

V and J are TRBV27 and TRBJ1-6; D ambiguous. This CDR3 has 15 residues. V lost 5 bases and J 0 bases, leaving 8 bases between the germline ends. Germline CDR1 reads MNHEY; CDR2 reads SMNVEV (reference sequence). The CDR3 loop is CASSIGPSYNSPLHF. CDR3 nucleotide sequence: TGTGCCAGCAGTATCGGGCCCTCCTATAATTCACCCCTCCACTTT.

The sample holds one count of this clonotype. The genes are TRBV28 and TRBJ1-2; TRBD1 is a possible D gene (6 bases). This CDR3 comprises 13 residues. The germline gives CDR1 MDHEN, CDR2 SYDVKM. Deletions cut 6 bases from V and 1 base from J, with 9 bases between. The CDR3 is CASRVDSNYGYTF. Here the CDR3 DNA reads TGTGCCAGCAGGGTGGACAGTAACTATGGCTACACCTTC.

This clonotype has a single count. J is TRBJ2-3 and V is TRBV27, with TRBD2 identical over 7 bases. Germline V CDR1 and CDR2: MNHEY, SMNVEV (reference sequence). The CDR3 runs to 14 residues. The V segment lost 2 bases and the J segment 1 base; nucleotides outside the gene matches: 0. The CDR3 spells CASSLLAGTDTQYF. The CDR3 coding sequence is TGTGCCAGCAGTTTACTAGCGGGCACAGATACGCAGTATTTT.

The chain employs TRBV20-1 and TRBJ2-7; 13 bases are a match to TRBD2. This CDR3 is 14 amino acids long. The J segment lost 8 bases and the V segment lost 0 bases, leaving 4 bases of the junction unmatched. The germline CDR1 and CDR2 sequences are DFQATT and SNEGSKA (reference sequence). The CDR3 reads CSARDGLAGAKQYF. CDR3 nucleotides: TGCAGTGCTAGAGACGGACTAGCGGGAGCGAAGCAGTACTTC.

The chain carries TRBV27 and TRBJ2-2, with no clear D. V was cut by 5 bases and J by 3 bases, with 4 bases left in between. The CDR3 totals 12 residues. Germline V gene data show CDR1 as MNHEY and CDR2 as SMNVEV (reference sequence). CDR3 residues: CASSLHTGELFF. CDR3 nucleotide sequence: TGTGCCAGCAGTCTTCACACCGGGGAGCTGTTTTTT.

This clonotype was detected once. This chain links TRBV9 with TRBJ1-2, with D possibly being TRBD1 (6 bases). This CDR3 spans 12 amino acids. Trimming removed 4 bases from V and 8 bases from J, with 12 bases in between. Per germline, CDR1 SGDLS and CDR2 YYNGEE. CDR3 in DNA: TGTGCCAGCAGCATACAGGGTCTGGGCTACACCTTC. Its protein product is CASSIQGLGYTF. The full variable domain, with the rest looked up from reference TRBV9 and TRBJ1-2, is DSGVTQTPKHLITATGQRVTLRCSPRSGDLSVYWYQQSLDQGLQFLIQYYNGEERAKGNILERFSAQQFPDLHSELNLSSLELGDSALYFCASSIQGLGYTFGSGTRLTVV.

The genes are TRBV30 and TRBJ2-1; 12 positions match TRBD2. The V gene end was trimmed by 8 bases and the J gene end by 12 bases; junction bases not matched to a gene: 8. The CDR3 is 12 residues long. CDR1 and CDR2 from the germline V gene are GTSNPN and SVGIG (reference sequence). The CDR3 sequence is CALGTSGWSQFF. CDR3 coding DNA: TGTGCCCTTGGGACTAGCGGGTGGTCGCAGTTCTTC.

This clonotype was detected a few times. This rearrangement joins TRBV20-1 to TRBJ1-2; no firm D call. The CDR3 length is 11 residues. Germline V CDR1 and CDR2: DFQATT, SNEGSKA (reference sequence). The ends were cut back, 3 bases at V and 8 bases at J, with 10 bases in the middle. The CDR3 protein is CSARGTWGYTF. In nucleotides, the CDR3 is TGCAGTGCTAGGGGTACGTGGGGCTACACCTTC.

The chain has TRBV20-1 and TRBJ2-5; 13 nucleotides match TRBD2. Trimming removed 2 bases from V and 4 bases from J; junction bases left unmatched: 7. CDR1 is DFQATT, CDR2 SNEGSKA, per germline (reference sequence). The CDR3 extends over 16 amino acids. CDR3: CSARQTSGGRGETQYF. As DNA, the CDR3 is TGCAGTGCTAGACAGACTAGCGGGGGGAGAGGAGAGACCCAGTACTTC.

By share, this clonotype counts as medium-sized. This chain connects TRBV28 to TRBJ1-1; perhaps TRBD1 as D (5 bases). V was trimmed by 7 bases and J by 1 base, leaving 16 bases between them. The CDR3 is made up of 15 amino acids. Germline CDR1 is MDHEN and CDR2 is SYDVKM. The CDR3 DNA follows: TGTGCCAGCACCAGCGGGGGGAGTGGGAACACTGAAGCTTTCTTT. Its protein is CASTSGGSGNTEAFF. Full variable domain (outside the CDR3, taken from reference TRBV28 and TRBJ1-1): DVKVTQSSRYLVKRTGEKVFLECVQDMDHENMFWYRQDPGLGLRLIYFSYDVKMKEKGDIPEGYSVSREKKERFSLILESASTNQTSMYLCASTSGGSGNTEAFFGQGTRLTVV.

The chain uses TRBV28 and TRBJ2-3, with D perhaps matching TRBD1 (6 bases). CDR1 MDHEN and CDR2 SYDVKM come from the germline V gene. The CDR3 runs to 17 residues. Trimming shortened V by 4 bases and J by 7 bases, and 24 bases separated the two germline ends. CDR3 in DNA: TGTGCCAGCAGTTCGTTGGGGGCTCGGGGAGCACAGAATACGCAGTATTTT. This translates into CASSSLGARGAQNTQYF.